Below are 14 T cell receptor beta chains sequenced from a single sample in a study of shared clonotypes between healthy human individuals. Sequenced by immunoSEQ multiplex PCR; TCRdb stores in-frame clones only, minus some. The sample yields 1.6 million or so clones, about 96% seen once. The sequencing sample was made of naive CD4+ T cells sorted from blood. Stated subset: CD45RA+ positively selected. The receptors were gathered from a man aged 25 to 40 in good health.

The chain couples TRBV19 to TRBJ2-2; D gene ambiguous. This CDR3 is built from 14 residues. Trimming left V 1 base short and J 6 bases short, with 9 bases between. Germline V gene sequence: CDR1 LNHDA, CDR2 SQIVND (reference sequence). CDR3 nucleotide sequence: TGTGCCAGTAGTATAGGCAGGCTTGCCGGGGAGCTGTTTTTT. This gives the protein CASSIGRLAGELFF.

The gene calls are TRBV12-2 and TRBJ2-3; the table gives TRBD2 as D, unverified against the DNA. TRBV12-2 is reported as a pseudogene. This CDR3 region has 18 residues. For the CDR3, the DNA is TGTGCAAGTCGCTTAAAACCTCGGAGGGAAGAGGATGGGGATACGCAGTATTTT. This sequence encodes CASRLKPRREEDGDTQYF.

The chain joins TRBV9 to TRBJ2-3; 11 nucleotides agree with TRBD2. The junction had 10 bases not matched to a gene; V was cut back by 4 bases and J by 3 bases. CDR1 SGDLS and CDR2 YYNGEE come from the germline V gene. The CDR3 is 17 residues long. CDR3 residues: CASSPTTSGKRTDTQYF. In DNA, the CDR3 is TGTGCCAGCAGCCCCACGACTAGCGGGAAAAGGACAGATACGCAGTATTTT.

The chain couples TRBV28 to TRBJ2-5; 10 positions match TRBD1. V lost 7 bases to trimming and J lost 5 bases; unmatched junction nucleotides: 10. The CDR3 is made up of 15 amino acids. In germline, CDR1 is MDHEN, CDR2 SYDVKM. The CDR3 loop is CASTLGDRGRETQYF. CDR3 DNA: TGTGCCAGCACCTTGGGGGACAGGGGAAGGGAGACCCAGTACTTC.

The V gene is TRBV5-1, the J gene TRBJ1-5; D remains unclear. The CDR3 has 18 residues. Germline CDR1 reads SGHRS; CDR2 reads YFSETQ. The ends were cut back, 6 bases at V and 3 bases at J, with 25 bases in the middle. The CDR3 region is CASNKVGGIAAVNQPQHF. The CDR3 DNA sequence: TGCGCCAGCAATAAGGTGGGAGGCATCGCGGCAGTCAATCAGCCCCAGCATTTT.

Concerning this clone itself: Distinct nucleotide sequences in the sample also encode this CDR3. This chain joins TRBV5-1 and TRBJ2-3; D call uncertain. V dropped 0 bases and J dropped 2 bases, with 4 bases sitting between them. Germline CDR1 SGHRS, CDR2 YFSETQ. The CDR3 runs 13 residues. CDR3 nucleotides: TGCGCCAGCAGCTTGGGAACCACAGATACGCAGTATTTT. This encodes CASSLGTTDTQYF. Variable domain in full (rest from reference TRBV5-1 and TRBJ2-3): KAGVTQTPRYLIKTRGQQVTLSCSPISGHRSVSWYQQTPGQGLQFLFEYFSETQRNKGNFPGRFSGRQFSNSRSEMNVSTLELGDSALYLCASSLGTTDTQYFGPGTRLTVL.

This clone was picked up one time. The rearrangement uses TRBV5-6 and TRBJ2-1; TRBD2 matches at 12 bases. J was trimmed by 5 bases and V by 0 bases; bases with no gene match: 6. The CDR3 has 17 residues. Germline CDR1 SGHDT, CDR2 YYEEEE. The CDR3 nucleotides are TGTGCCAGCAGCTTGGAGGTGGGACTAGCGGGCCACAATGAGCAGTTCTTC. This gives the protein CASSLEVGLAGHNEQFF.

V and J are TRBV9 and TRBJ1-2, with D possibly matching TRBD1 (6 bases). From germline, CDR1 is SGDLS and CDR2 YYNGEE. V lost 6 bases, J lost 5 bases, and 17 bases lay in between. The CDR3 has 14 residues. The CDR3 nucleotides read TGTGCCAGCACCACCACGGACAGAGAATATGGCTACACCTTC. Its protein is CASTTTDREYGYTF.

The CDR3 coding sequence is TGTGCCAGCTCACCACCATGGGACAGCTACAATGAGCAGTTCTTC. Its translation is CASSPPWDSYNEQFF. J is TRBJ2-1 and V is TRBV18; TRBD1 matches 7 bases. This CDR3 spans 15 amino acids. With V trimmed by 0 bases and J by 3 bases, 2 bases remained unmatched. Germline values: CDR1 KGHSH, CDR2 LQKENI. Filled out from reference TRBV18 and TRBJ2-1, the complete variable domain reads NAGVMQNPRHLVRRRGQEARLRCSPMKGHSHVYWYRQLPEEGLKFMVYLQKENIIDESGMPKERFSAEFPKEGPSILRIQQVVRGDSAAYFCASSPPWDSYNEQFFGPGTRLTVL.

The V and J genes are TRBV5-5 and TRBJ1-2; D is undetermined. Between the trimmed V and J ends, which lost 4 bases and 3 bases, there was a span of 10 bases. Germline V gene lookup returns CDR1 SGHKS and CDR2 YYEKEE (reference sequence). CDR3 size: 13 residues. DNA for the CDR3: TGTGCCAGCAGCCCTGTCGGGGACTATGGCTACACCTTC. It specifies CASSPVGDYGYTF.

The chain employs TRBV5-1 and TRBJ2-5, with 7 bases fitting TRBD2. Germline loops: CDR1 SGHRS, CDR2 YFSETQ. There are 14 residues in the CDR3. J gave up 0 bases and V 3 bases, and 2 bases lay outside the gene matches. CDR3 sequence: CASSYGTNQETQYF. The CDR3 DNA follows: TGCGCCAGCAGCTACGGGACTAACCAAGAGACCCAGTACTTC.

This clone showed up just once. J is TRBJ1-1 and V is TRBV7-2; D is unresolved. Trimming took off 4 bases at V and 4 bases at J, with 13 bases between the two ends. The germline V gene encodes CDR1 SGHTA and CDR2 FQGNSA. The CDR3 is 14 amino acids. The CDR3 coding sequence is TGTGCCAGCAGCTCCTTGCCGGGAAGCACTGAAGCTTTCTTT. This codes for CASSSLPGSTEAFF.

This chain uses TRBV2 with TRBJ1-5; maybe TRBD1 (5 bases). Looked up from germline, CDR1 is SNHLY and CDR2 is FYNNEI. This CDR3 region has 13 residues. The germline V and J ends were trimmed by 4 bases and 7 bases, with 11 bases remaining between them. The CDR3 DNA reads TGTGCCAGCAGTGGGGGTTGGACACAGCCCCAGCATTTT. Translation gives CASSGGWTQPQHF.

The V gene is TRBV19, the J gene TRBJ2-7; D might be TRBD1 (6 bases). Germline CDR1 is LNHDA and CDR2 is SQIVND (reference sequence). The CDR3 runs to 15 residues. Trimming pared 4 bases from V and 7 bases from J, leaving 20 bases between. The CDR3 reads CASSTGRDTRREQYF. The DNA of the CDR3 is TGTGCCAGTAGTACCGGCCGGGACACGCGGCGGGAGCAGTACTTC.